This entry lists 32 T cell receptor beta chains sequenced from one sample in a study of T-cell reconstitution after alpha-beta-depleted transplantation in children. Researchers prepared the TCRbeta library using unique molecular identifiers, the study reports. TCRdb called the PCR reads again in MiXCR, with one record for every CDR3 protein. The data contain hundreds of thousands of distinct CDR3 sequences, 15% to 20% of them singletons. This specimen was PBMCs, mostly from graft donor cells, taken 360 days after TCRalphabeta/CD19-depleted stem cell transplant. These receptors originate from a boy under two years old who had a stem cell transplant for Wiskott-Aldrich syndrome, so the T cells may come from the graft donor.

This clonotype was counted only a few times. The chain carries TRBV12-3 or TRBV12-4 and TRBJ2-5, with D unresolved. The CDR3 extends over 17 amino acids. The germline V and J ends were trimmed by 3 bases and 5 bases, with 22 bases remaining between them. CDR3 DNA: TGTGCCAGCAGTTTCGGTACTAATTCTCGATTCGTGGAGACCCAGTACTTC. Translating gives CASSFGTNSRFVETQYF.

This clonotype was seen a few times. The chain combines TRBV7-9 with TRBJ2-5; D perhaps matches TRBD2 (5 bases). The length of the CDR3 is 13 residues. Germline V CDR1 and CDR2: SEHNR, FQNEAQ (reference sequence). The V gene lost 1 base and the J gene lost 10 bases, with 13 bases spanning the gap. Here the CDR3 reads CASSLGTSRDQYF. DNA of the CDR3: TGTGCCAGCAGCTTAGGCACGTCTCGGGACCAGTACTTC.

This clonotype has a handful of counts. This rearrangement joins TRBV6-6 to TRBJ1-5; D uncertain. This CDR3 comprises 12 residues. CDR1 is MNHNY, CDR2 SVGAGI, per germline (reference sequence). V lost 8 bases and J 5 bases, leaving 10 bases between the germline ends. As DNA, the CDR3 is TGTGCCAGCCGCTGGGGTGATCAGCCCCAGCATTTT. Translation: CASRWGDQPQHF.

The chain's CDR3 is CASSSGLALIGDTQYF. The CDR3 bases are TGTGCCAGCAGCTCCGGTCTAGCCCTAATAGGAGATACGCAGTATTTT. V gene TRBV7-2 combines with J gene TRBJ2-3; the D gene is possibly TRBD2 (5 bases). The CDR3 runs to 16 residues. The V gene lost 4 bases and the J gene lost 5 bases, with 19 bases spanning the gap. Germline-derived CDR1 and CDR2 are SGHTA and FQGNSA.

In this sample, this clonotype turned up many times. V and J are TRBV29-1 and TRBJ2-3; tentative D call: TRBD2 (6 bases). The CDR3 totals 16 residues. Looked up from germline, CDR1 is SQVTM and CDR2 is ANQGSEA. V lost 0 bases and J lost 1, with 14 bases in between. The CDR3: CSVEDPYASGTDTQYF. CDR3 nucleotide sequence: TGCAGCGTTGAAGATCCTTACGCTAGCGGCACAGATACGCAGTATTTT.

A note on this clonotype: Mismatch with germline at one junction end may stem from a read error. The rearrangement uses TRBV13 and TRBJ1-4; no reliable D call. The V gene's germline CDR1 is PRHDT and CDR2 FYEKMQ (reference sequence). This CDR3 region has 14 residues. The DNA of the CDR3 is TGTGCCAGCAGCCTAGGGAGTTGGAATGAAAAACCGTTTTTT. Amino acids: CASSLGSWNEKPFF.

A few counts support this clonotype. The chain joins TRBV4-2 to TRBJ2-2, with unresolved D. Trimming removed 1 base at V and 4 bases at J, with 13 bases between. Germline V gene sequence: CDR1 LGHNA, CDR2 YNFKEQ. The CDR3 length is 16 residues. The CDR3 DNA reads TGTGCCAGCAGCCAAGTTAAGGTTTTCGGCACCGGGGAGCTGTTTTTT. This translates into CASSQVKVFGTGELFF.

There are a few counts of this clonotype. The chain employs TRBV5-1 and TRBJ2-3; 7 positions match TRBD1. The ends lost 2 bases at V and 7 bases at J; junction bases unmatched: 16. CDR1 is SGHRS, CDR2 YFSETQ, per germline. The CDR3 length is 17 residues. The CDR3 region is CASSFRGNRGSTNTQYF. DNA of the CDR3: TGCGCCAGCAGCTTTAGAGGAAACAGGGGTAGTACAAATACGCAGTATTTT.

This clonotype has only a few counts. The rearrangement uses TRBV10-3 and TRBJ2-5; D unresolved. V lost 4 bases to trimming and J lost 5 bases, with 8 bases between them. The CDR3 runs to 12 residues. Germline V gene data show CDR1 as ENHRY and CDR2 as SYGVKD. The CDR3 coding sequence is TGTGCCATCAGTGCCGGCTCGGAGACCCAGTACTTC. This translates into CAISAGSETQYF.

This clonotype came up a few times. The J gene is TRBJ2-1, the V gene TRBV24-1; 10 bases line up with TRBD2. The germline gives CDR1 KGHDR, CDR2 SFDVKD. This CDR3 is built from 16 residues. The junction had 12 bases not matched to a gene; V was cut back by 2 bases and J by 12 bases. The DNA for the CDR3 is TGTGCCACCAGTGATTCAACTAGCGGGAATGGAGGTGGGCAGTTCTTC. Amino acids: CATSDSTSGNGGGQFF.

This clonotype is a singleton in its sample. CDR3 DNA sequence: TGCAGTGCTAGAGATGGGACTTTCTATAATTCACCCCTCCACTTT. Translated: CSARDGTFYNSPLHF. The chain couples TRBV20-1 to TRBJ1-6; D may be TRBD1 (5 bases). Trimming removed 0 bases from V and 3 bases from J, with 9 bases in between. There are 15 residues in the CDR3. Germline V gives CDR1 DFQATT, CDR2 SNEGSKA (reference sequence).

The chain uses TRBV5-1 and TRBJ1-2, with 7 bases identical to TRBD1. This CDR3 is 16 amino acids long. The germline V gene encodes CDR1 SGHRS and CDR2 YFSETQ. The V gene end was trimmed by 0 bases and the J gene end by 4 bases; junction bases not matched to a gene: 9. In DNA form, the CDR3 reads TGCGCCAGCAGCTTGGCTCTCTTAGGACAGGTCTATGGCTACACCTTC. It specifies CASSLALLGQVYGYTF.

In this sample, this clonotype turned up a few times. V gene TRBV3-1 combines with J gene TRBJ2-7; D possibly matches TRBD1 or TRBD2 (5 bases each). Per the germline V gene, CDR1 is LGHDT and CDR2 is YNNKEL (reference sequence). The CDR3 contains 14 residues. V was clipped by 2 bases and J by 6 bases, with 14 bases between them. The DNA of the CDR3 is TGTGCCAGCAGCCAAACTAACGAGAGGGGCGAGCAGTACTTC. Its protein is CASSQTNERGEQYF.

Only a few counts were recorded for this clonotype. This chain links TRBV7-2 with TRBJ2-1; 10 bases agree with TRBD1. This CDR3 is built from 14 residues. Looked up from germline, CDR1 is SGHTA and CDR2 is FQGNSA. V lost 10 bases and J lost 3; bases outside the gene matches: 6. The CDR3 reads CATVWTGGYNEQFF. The CDR3 coding sequence is TGTGCCACCGTATGGACAGGGGGCTACAATGAGCAGTTCTTC.

This chain connects TRBV12-3 or TRBV12-4 to TRBJ2-7; 9 nucleotides line up with TRBD2. Losses at the gene ends were 4 bases for V and 6 bases for J; bases not matched to a gene: 16. The CDR3 contains 17 residues. The CDR3 DNA reads TGTGCCAGCAGTTCCGATCGACTAGCGGAAAGGTGGTCCGAGCAGTACTTC. Translating gives CASSSDRLAERWSEQYF.

The sample holds a few counts of this clonotype. The genes are TRBV20-1 and TRBJ2-3; D is possibly TRBD1 (6 bases). The CDR3 is made up of 16 amino acids. V dropped 1 base and J dropped 8 bases, with 22 bases sitting between them. The germline CDR1 and CDR2 sequences are DFQATT and SNEGSKA (reference sequence). The CDR3 region has the DNA TGCAGTGCTAGAGGGGGGCCTAGCTTCGGGGATGTTACGCAGTATTTT. It translates to CSARGGPSFGDVTQYF.

This clonotype was seen a handful of times. The genes are TRBV6-5 and TRBJ1-2; 7 positions agree with TRBD1. With V trimmed by 2 bases and J by 0 bases, 12 bases remained unmatched. CDR3 length equals 18 residues. Germline assignment: CDR1 MNHEY and CDR2 SVGAGI. CDR3 loop: CASSYRDRFPRANYGYTF. CDR3 coding DNA: TGTGCCAGCAGTTACAGGGACAGATTTCCGAGAGCTAACTATGGCTACACCTTC.

This clonotype was seen only a few times. This sequence joins TRBV5-1 and TRBJ1-3; D unresolved. V shed 0 bases and J shed 4 bases, with 5 bases lying between them. There are 13 residues in the CDR3. Germline assignment: CDR1 SGHRS and CDR2 YFSETQ. In DNA form, the CDR3 reads TGCGCCAGCAGCTTGGGAGCGGGAAACACCATATATTTT. It translates to CASSLGAGNTIYF.

The rearrangement links TRBV7-8 to TRBJ1-3; 7 bases align to TRBD1. This CDR3 spans 13 amino acids. V shed 2 bases and J 14 bases; nucleotides not matched to a gene: 9. The germline gives CDR1 SGHVS, CDR2 FQNEAQ. The CDR3 DNA is TGTGCCAGCAGCTTAAGGGAGGGGGCATCTCTATATTTT. Protein: CASSLREGASLYF.

In this sample, this clonotype turned up a few times. This chain connects TRBV19 to TRBJ2-2, with D possibly TRBD1 on 6 matching bases. Germline V gives CDR1 LNHDA, CDR2 SQIVND (reference sequence). The CDR3 totals 12 residues. Trimming shortened V by 7 bases and J by 6 bases, and 9 bases separated the two germline ends. Here the CDR3 DNA reads TGTGCCAGTATCACAGGGTCCGGGGAGCTGTTTTTT. Residues: CASITGSGELFF.

V usage is TRBV5-1 and J usage is TRBJ2-1; 8 positions match TRBD2. The germline gives CDR1 SGHRS, CDR2 YFSETQ. The CDR3 loop spans 15 amino acids. The V gene end was trimmed by 7 bases and the J gene end by 0 bases; junction bases not matched to a gene: 6. The CDR3 coding sequence is TGCGCCAGCTCTTTCGCGGGAGGCTCCTACAATGAGCAGTTCTTC. This encodes CASSFAGGSYNEQFF. Variable domain in full (rest from reference TRBV5-1 and TRBJ2-1): KAGVTQTPRYLIKTRGQQVTLSCSPISGHRSVSWYQQTPGQGLQFLFEYFSETQRNKGNFPGRFSGRQFSNSRSEMNVSTLELGDSALYLCASSFAGGSYNEQFFGPGTRLTVL.

The chain employs TRBV5-1 and TRBJ1-5; D unclear. CDR1 is SGHRS and CDR2 is YFSETQ in the germline V gene. V was trimmed by 0 bases and J by 7 bases, leaving 8 bases between them. The CDR3 totals 13 residues. The chain's CDR3 is CASSLEGQQPQHF. In DNA, the CDR3 is TGCGCCAGCAGCTTGGAAGGGCAGCAGCCCCAGCATTTT.

This rearrangement joins TRBV20-1 to TRBJ2-1; 8 bases align to TRBD1. The germline V gene encodes CDR1 DFQATT and CDR2 SNEGSKA (reference sequence). V trimming: 6 bases; J trimming: 6 bases; junction bases outside the gene matches: 16. CDR3 length: 16 amino acids. The DNA of the CDR3 is TGCAGTGCCTCCTATGTGACAGGGGTTGAGGGCAATGAGCAGTTCTTC. This codes for CSASYVTGVEGNEQFF.

V usage is TRBV5-1 and J usage is TRBJ2-1; 7 bases are shared with TRBD2. CDR3 length equals 13 residues. Germline trimming cut 1 base from V and 9 bases from J; bases unmatched to any gene: 4. Germline lookup yields CDR1 SGHRS and CDR2 YFSETQ. The chain's CDR3 is CASSLWGGSEQFF. The CDR3 DNA reads as TGCGCCAGCAGCTTGTGGGGGGGGTCTGAGCAGTTCTTC.

This clonotype has just a few counts. In nucleotides, the CDR3 is TGCAGTGCTAGGGACGGCCCCCTCCACTTT. Amino acid sequence: CSARDGPLHF. The V and J genes are TRBV20-1 and TRBJ1-6; no firm D call. The germline V gene has CDR1 DFQATT and CDR2 SNEGSKA (reference sequence). Trimming left V 3 bases short and J 13 bases short, with 7 bases between. This CDR3 contains 10 residues.

This clonotype was picked up a small number of times. This chain links TRBV24-1 with TRBJ2-1, with D perhaps being TRBD1 or TRBD2 (6 bases each). The ends were cut back, 2 bases at V and 7 bases at J, with 17 bases in the middle. The CDR3 has 16 residues. The germline V gene has CDR1 KGHDR and CDR2 SFDVKD. The CDR3 DNA follows: TGTGCCACCAGTGATTGGGCCAGGGGAGGTGGGAATGAGCAGTTCTTC. The encoded protein is CATSDWARGGGNEQFF.

V usage is TRBV3-1 and J usage is TRBJ2-5; D ambiguous. The CDR3 is made up of 15 amino acids. The V gene's germline CDR1 is LGHDT and CDR2 YNNKEL (reference sequence). Trimming pared 0 bases from V and 4 bases from J, leaving 12 bases between. CDR3 loop: CASSQDRHVGETQYF. DNA for the CDR3: TGTGCCAGCAGCCAAGACCGTCATGTGGGAGAGACCCAGTACTTC.

This clonotype showed up just a few times. The chain joins TRBV14 to TRBJ1-1; perhaps TRBD1 as D (5 bases). The germline V and J ends were trimmed by 1 base and 5 bases, with 11 bases remaining between them. CDR1 is SGHDN, CDR2 FVKESK, per germline. The CDR3 spans 14 residues. The CDR3 is CASSQGYRRTEAFF. The CDR3 DNA follows: TGTGCCAGCAGCCAAGGGTACAGGAGGACTGAAGCTTTCTTT.

This clonotype was detected only a few times. The genes are TRBV20-1 and TRBJ2-1; possibly TRBD2 for D (5 bases). CDR3 length: 16 amino acids. The germline V gene has CDR1 DFQATT and CDR2 SNEGSKA (reference sequence). Trimming took 6 bases from V and 2 from J, leaving 20 bases between them. CDR3 in DNA: TGCAGTGCGAGTAACGGGAAAAGAATCCCCTACAATGAGCAGTTCTTC. It specifies CSASNGKRIPYNEQFF.

This chain connects TRBV29-1 to TRBJ2-3, with D unclear. V dropped 5 bases and J dropped 2 bases, with 11 bases sitting between them. The V gene's germline CDR1 is SQVTM and CDR2 ANQGSEA. The CDR3 extends over 13 amino acids. This CDR3 reads CSVHGVYTDTQYF. The DNA of the CDR3 is TGCAGCGTTCATGGGGTATACACAGATACGCAGTATTTT.

This clonotype was counted at least ten times. V usage is TRBV5-6 and J usage is TRBJ2-7, with D uncertain. The V gene's germline CDR1 is SGHDT and CDR2 YYEEEE. V was trimmed by 0 bases and J by 1 base, leaving 8 bases between them. The CDR3 loop spans 14 amino acids. The CDR3 region is CASSLGYGSYEQYF. CDR3 coding DNA: TGTGCCAGCAGCTTGGGGTACGGTTCCTACGAGCAGTACTTC.

In its sample, this clonotype was seen many times. The chain is built from TRBV5-6 and TRBJ1-1; D uncertain. Germline CDR1 is SGHDT and CDR2 is YYEEEE. This CDR3 region has 13 residues. Trimming shortened V by 3 bases and J by 5 bases, and 11 bases separated the two germline ends. CDR3: CASSWAVFTEAFF. DNA for the CDR3: TGTGCCAGCAGCTGGGCAGTATTTACTGAAGCTTTCTTT.